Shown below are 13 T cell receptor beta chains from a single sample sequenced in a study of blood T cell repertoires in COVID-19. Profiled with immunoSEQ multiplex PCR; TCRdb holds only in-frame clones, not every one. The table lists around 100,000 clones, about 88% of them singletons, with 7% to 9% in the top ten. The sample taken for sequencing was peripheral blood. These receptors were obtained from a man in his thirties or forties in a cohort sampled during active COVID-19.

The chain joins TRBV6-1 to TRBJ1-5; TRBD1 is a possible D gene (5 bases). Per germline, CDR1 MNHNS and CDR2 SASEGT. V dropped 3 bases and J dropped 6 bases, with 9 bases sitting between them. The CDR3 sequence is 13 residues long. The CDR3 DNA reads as TGTGCCAGCAGTGACAGGGAAGGTCAGCCCCAGCATTTT. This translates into CASSDREGQPQHF.

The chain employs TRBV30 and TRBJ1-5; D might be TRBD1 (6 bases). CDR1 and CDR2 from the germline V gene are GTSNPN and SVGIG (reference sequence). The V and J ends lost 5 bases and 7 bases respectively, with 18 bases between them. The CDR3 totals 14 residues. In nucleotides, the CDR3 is TGTGCCTGGTCAAACCCAGGGGTACGGCAGCCCCAGCATTTT. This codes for CAWSNPGVRQPQHF.

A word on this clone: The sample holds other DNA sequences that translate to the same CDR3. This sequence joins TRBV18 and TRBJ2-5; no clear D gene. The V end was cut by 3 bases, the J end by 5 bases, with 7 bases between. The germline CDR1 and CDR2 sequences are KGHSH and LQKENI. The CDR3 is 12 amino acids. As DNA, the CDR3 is TGTGCCAGCTCACCGGCCCGCGAGACCCAGTACTTC. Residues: CASSPARETQYF. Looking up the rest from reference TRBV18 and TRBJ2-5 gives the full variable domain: NAGVMQNPRHLVRRRGQEARLRCSPMKGHSHVYWYRQLPEEGLKFMVYLQKENIIDESGMPKERFSAEFPKEGPSILRIQQVVRGDSAAYFCASSPARETQYFGPGTRLLVL.

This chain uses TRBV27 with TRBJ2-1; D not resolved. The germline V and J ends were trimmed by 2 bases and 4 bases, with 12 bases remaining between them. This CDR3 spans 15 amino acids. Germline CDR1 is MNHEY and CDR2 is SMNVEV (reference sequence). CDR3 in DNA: TGTGCCAGCAGTTTACGAGACTCCTTTTACAATGAGCAGTTCTTC. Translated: CASSLRDSFYNEQFF.

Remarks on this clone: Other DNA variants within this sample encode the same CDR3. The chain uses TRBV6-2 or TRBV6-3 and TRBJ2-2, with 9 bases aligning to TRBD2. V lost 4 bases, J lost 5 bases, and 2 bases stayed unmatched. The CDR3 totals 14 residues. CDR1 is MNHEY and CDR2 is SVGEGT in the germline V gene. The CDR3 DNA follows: TGTGCCAGCAGTTCGCGGGGGGGTACCGGGGAGCTGTTTTTT. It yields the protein CASSSRGGTGELFF.

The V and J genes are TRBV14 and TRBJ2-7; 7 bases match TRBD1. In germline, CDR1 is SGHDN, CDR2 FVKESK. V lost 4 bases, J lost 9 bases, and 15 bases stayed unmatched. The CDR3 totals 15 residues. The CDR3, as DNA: TGTGCCAGCAGCCGTACGACAGGGTCCATAAAGGGGCAGTACTTC. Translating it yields CASSRTTGSIKGQYF.

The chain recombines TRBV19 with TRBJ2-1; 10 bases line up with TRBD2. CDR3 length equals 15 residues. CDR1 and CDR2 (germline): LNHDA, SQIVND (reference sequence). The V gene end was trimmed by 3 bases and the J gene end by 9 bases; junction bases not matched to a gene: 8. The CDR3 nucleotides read TGTGCCAGTAGTATGGAGACTAGCGGGTTGAGTGAGCAGTTCTTC. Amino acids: CASSMETSGLSEQFF.

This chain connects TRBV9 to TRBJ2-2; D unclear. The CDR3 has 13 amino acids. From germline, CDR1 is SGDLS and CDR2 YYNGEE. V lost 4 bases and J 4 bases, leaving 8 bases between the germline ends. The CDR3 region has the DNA TGTGCCAGCAGCCCGACTTTCACCGGGGAGCTGTTTTTT. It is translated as CASSPTFTGELFF.

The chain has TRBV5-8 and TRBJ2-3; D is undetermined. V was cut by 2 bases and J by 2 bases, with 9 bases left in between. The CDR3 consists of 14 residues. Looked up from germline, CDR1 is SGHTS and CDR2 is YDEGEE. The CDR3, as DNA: TGTGCCAGCAGCTTAGGCCAGGTCACAGATACGCAGTATTTT. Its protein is CASSLGQVTDTQYF.

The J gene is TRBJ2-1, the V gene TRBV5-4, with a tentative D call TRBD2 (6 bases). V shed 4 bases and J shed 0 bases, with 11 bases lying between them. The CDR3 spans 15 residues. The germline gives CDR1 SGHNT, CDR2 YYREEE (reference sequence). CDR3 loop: CASSPRGGSYNEQFF. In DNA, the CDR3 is TGTGCCAGCAGCCCTCGGGGAGGCTCCTACAATGAGCAGTTCTTC.

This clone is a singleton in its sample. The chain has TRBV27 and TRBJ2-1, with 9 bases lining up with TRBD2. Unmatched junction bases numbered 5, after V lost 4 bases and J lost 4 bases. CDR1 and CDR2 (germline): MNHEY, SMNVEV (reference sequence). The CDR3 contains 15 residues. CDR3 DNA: TGTGCCAGCAGTTCATCAGCGGGGGGATACAATGAGCAGTTCTTC. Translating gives CASSSSAGGYNEQFF.

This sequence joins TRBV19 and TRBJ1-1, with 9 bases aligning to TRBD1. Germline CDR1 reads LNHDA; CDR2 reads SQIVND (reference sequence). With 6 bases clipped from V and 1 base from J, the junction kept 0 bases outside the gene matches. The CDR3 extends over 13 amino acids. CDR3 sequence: CASRGQGNTEAFF. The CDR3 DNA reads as TGTGCCAGTAGGGGACAGGGGAACACTGAAGCTTTCTTT.

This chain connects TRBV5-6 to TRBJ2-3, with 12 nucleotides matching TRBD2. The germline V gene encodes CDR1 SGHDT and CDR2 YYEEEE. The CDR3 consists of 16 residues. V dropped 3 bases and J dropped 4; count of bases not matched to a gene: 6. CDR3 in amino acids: CASSSLAGGKADTQYF. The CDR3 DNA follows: TGTGCCAGCAGCTCTCTAGCGGGGGGGAAGGCAGATACGCAGTATTTT.